This T cell receptor (beta chain) was found in a study of blood T cell repertoires in COVID-19. Study-wide background: Samples of COVID-19 (acute and convalescent) were obtained from the United States, Italy and Spain. PBMCs, B-cell-depleted T cells, or T cells provided the cDNA or gDNA that made up the material.

This CDR3 contains 21 residues. The V end was cut by 7 bases, the J end by 6 bases, with 37 bases between. Germline V gene sequence: CDR1 MNHEY, CDR2 SMNVEV (reference sequence). Cohorts were assigned according to the clinical history that participants reported. Original processing methods: Counts of nucleated cells, estimated from reference gene primer amplification, were obtained. Sequencing was performed with immunoSEQ multiplex PCR; in TCRdb, only in-frame clones are kept and a portion is missing. That table supplies the V and J calls and clone size; D and trimming were determined from the DNA. This table has 350,000 or so clones, just over 85% appearing once.

The chain has TRBV27 and TRBJ1-5; possible D gene TRBD1, 6 bases. Material: PBMCs or T cells enriched from blood (not recorded which). This clonotype originated in a woman aged 35 to 49 with acute COVID-19. CDR3 residues: CASNTPRGLRNPVSRCQPQHF. CDR3 in DNA: TGTGCCAGCAACACCCCCAGGGGCCTCCGCAATCCTGTCAGCCGTTGTCAGCCCCAGCATTTT.